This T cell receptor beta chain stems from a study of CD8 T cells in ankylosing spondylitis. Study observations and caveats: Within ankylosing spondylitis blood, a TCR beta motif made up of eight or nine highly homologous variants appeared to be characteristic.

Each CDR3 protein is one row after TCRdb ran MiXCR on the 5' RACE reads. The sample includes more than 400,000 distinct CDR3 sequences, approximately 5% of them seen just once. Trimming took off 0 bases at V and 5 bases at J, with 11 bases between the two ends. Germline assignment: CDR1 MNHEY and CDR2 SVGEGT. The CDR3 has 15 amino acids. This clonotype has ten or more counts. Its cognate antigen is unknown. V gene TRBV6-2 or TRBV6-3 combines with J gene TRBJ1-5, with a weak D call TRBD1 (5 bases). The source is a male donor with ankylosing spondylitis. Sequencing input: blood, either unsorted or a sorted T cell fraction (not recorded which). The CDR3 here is CASSYSSRVHQPQHF. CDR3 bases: TGTGCCAGCAGTTACTCGAGCAGGGTCCATCAGCCCCAGCATTTT.